The 18 T cell receptor beta chains listed next were all sequenced from one sample in a study of T cell repertoires in cytomegalovirus infection. TCRdb re-called the reads through MiXCR, storing one row per CDR3 protein. The sample has about 71,000 distinct CDR3 sequences, 20% to 25% seen once. No antigen has been identified for these receptors. The sequences come from CD8+ T cells from cultured PBMCs, collected from culture after CMV antigen stimulation. These receptors were taken from a human donor in good health (CMV status not recorded). Some clones in this sample may be carry-over from other donors' samples.

This rearrangement joins TRBV4-3 to TRBJ2-5; 8 bases fit TRBD1. CDR3 length equals 16 residues. V gave up 6 bases and J gave up 0 bases; unmatched junction bases: 9. Germline-derived CDR1 and CDR2 are LGHNA and YSLEER. The CDR3 DNA reads TGCGCCAGCAGTCGAAATCCGACAGGGGACCAAGAGACCCAGTACTTC. Translated, it gives CASSRNPTGDQETQYF.

The chain employs TRBV27 and TRBJ2-5; tentative D call: TRBD1 (5 bases). The germline CDR1 and CDR2 sequences are MNHEY and SMNVEV (reference sequence). The length of the CDR3 is 16 residues. The V end was cut by 1 base, the J end by 2 bases, with 14 bases between. CDR3 loop: CASSLWGEAGQETQYF. For the CDR3, the DNA is TGTGCCAGCAGTTTATGGGGCGAGGCTGGACAAGAGACCCAGTACTTC.

The chain carries TRBV9 and TRBJ1-5; a possible D gene is TRBD1 (6 bases). CDR1 is SGDLS, CDR2 YYNGEE, per germline. V was clipped by 0 bases and J by 6 bases, with 13 bases between them. This CDR3 comprises 15 residues. The CDR3 nucleotides read TGTGCCAGCAGCGTAGACGGAGGGGGATCTCAGCCCCAGCATTTT. As protein: CASSVDGGGSQPQHF.

This clonotype was seen only a few times. V is TRBV28 and J is TRBJ2-7, with D tentatively TRBD1 (5 bases). The CDR3 is made up of 14 amino acids. Germline V gene lookup returns CDR1 MDHEN and CDR2 SYDVKM. V was cut by 2 bases and J by 2 bases, with 10 bases left in between. The CDR3 sequence: CASSLIRVPYEQYF. In nucleotides, the CDR3 is TGTGCCAGCAGTTTAATCAGGGTCCCCTACGAGCAGTACTTC.

The gene calls are TRBV12-3 or TRBV12-4 and TRBJ2-2, with a tentative D call TRBD1 (6 bases). This CDR3 has 11 residues. Trimming left V 10 bases short and J 5 bases short, with 8 bases between. CDR3 region: CATGATGELFF. Written as DNA, the CDR3 is TGTGCCACAGGGGCAACCGGGGAGCTGTTTTTT.

The chain recombines TRBV7-2 with TRBJ2-7, with a possible D match to TRBD1 (6 bases). V was cut by 5 bases and J by 2 bases, with 13 bases left in between. The CDR3 spans 14 residues. Germline V lookup: CDR1 SGHTA, CDR2 FQGNSA. CDR3 in amino acids: CASSPAGQTYEQYF. CDR3 nucleotide sequence: TGTGCCAGCAGCCCCGCCGGACAGACCTACGAGCAGTACTTC.

This clonotype was detected once. V is TRBV6-2 or TRBV6-3 and J is TRBJ1-5; D uncertain. Germline V gene sequence: CDR1 MNHEY, CDR2 SVGEGT. Between the trimmed V and J ends, which lost 2 bases and 7 bases, there was a span of 12 bases. The length of the CDR3 is 14 residues. The CDR3 coding sequence is TGTGCCAGCAGTTACCTGAGGGCAGGACAGCCCCAGCATTTT. As protein: CASSYLRAGQPQHF.

This clonotype was observed once. The rearrangement links TRBV2 to TRBJ1-5; tentative D call: TRBD1 (5 bases). This CDR3 has 13 amino acids. V lost 11 bases and J lost 4, with 15 bases in between. CDR1 SNHLY and CDR2 FYNNEI come from the germline V gene. CDR3 residues: CAPRAGRNQPQHF. DNA for the CDR3: TGTGCCCCACGTGCAGGGCGTAATCAGCCCCAGCATTTT. Complete variable domain (other parts from reference TRBV2 and TRBJ1-5): EPEVTQTPSHQVTQMGQEVILRCVPISNHLYFYWYRQILGQKVEFLVSFYNNEISEKSEIFDDQFSVERPDGSNFTLKIRSTKLEDSAMYFCAPRAGRNQPQHFGDGTRLSIL.

The genes are TRBV12-3 or TRBV12-4 and TRBJ1-5; D gene uncertain. V shed 3 bases and J shed 3 bases, with 9 bases lying between them. The CDR3 covers 14 residues. The CDR3 protein is CASSLMVDNQPQHF. CDR3 nucleotides: TGTGCCAGCAGTTTGATGGTGGACAATCAGCCCCAGCATTTT.

The chain uses TRBV27 and TRBJ1-4; possibly TRBD1 for D (6 bases). The CDR3 loop spans 16 amino acids. Germline assignment: CDR1 MNHEY and CDR2 SMNVEV (reference sequence). Deletions cut 3 bases from V and 7 bases from J, with 18 bases between. The CDR3 region has the DNA TGTGCCAGCAGTTTCTCACAGGGCTGGGGCCCTGAAAAACTGTTTTTT. Its protein product is CASSFSQGWGPEKLFF.

V and J are TRBV6-8 and TRBJ1-1, with D unresolved. The CDR3 consists of 14 residues. Germline V lookup: CDR1 MNHGY, CDR2 SAAAGT. V lost 2 bases and J 4 bases, leaving 11 bases between the germline ends. The CDR3 loop reads CASSYGRVSTEAFF. CDR3 nucleotides: TGTGCCAGCAGTTACGGGAGGGTGAGCACTGAAGCTTTCTTT.

The chain uses TRBV10-2 and TRBJ2-3, with D perhaps TRBD2 (6 bases). V was cut by 7 bases and J by 3 bases, with 11 bases left in between. Germline values: CDR1 WSHSY, CDR2 SAAADI. The CDR3 length is 13 residues. The CDR3 nucleotides read TGCGCCAGCAACCCTGGGAGGACAGATACGCAGTATTTT. It encodes CASNPGRTDTQYF.

This clonotype was found many times. V is TRBV7-8 and J is TRBJ2-7; maybe TRBD1 (6 bases). Germline V gene sequence: CDR1 SGHVS, CDR2 FQNEAQ. V was clipped by 3 bases and J by 5 bases, with 14 bases between them. CDR3 size: 14 residues. CDR3 in amino acids: CASSFDRPGDEQYF. CDR3 sequence (DNA): TGTGCCAGCAGCTTCGACAGGCCCGGGGACGAGCAGTACTTC.

The chain couples TRBV11-2 to TRBJ2-1, with TRBD2 matching over 12 bases. J lost 3 bases, V lost 2 bases, and 11 bases had no gene match. CDR1 is SGHAT, CDR2 FQNNGV, per germline. The CDR3 totals 19 residues. The DNA of the CDR3 is TGTGCCAGCAGCTTAACTAGCGGGGGGTTAGGAGATAGCTACAATGAGCAGTTCTTC. Encoded protein: CASSLTSGGLGDSYNEQFF.

The rearrangement joins TRBV7-2 to TRBJ1-2; D uncertain. This CDR3 contains 15 residues. Trimming removed 2 bases at V and 4 bases at J, with 14 bases between. CDR1 and CDR2 from the germline V gene are SGHTA and FQGNSA. This chain's CDR3 is CASSLRIGSSYGYTF. CDR3 DNA sequence: TGTGCCAGCAGCTTAAGGATAGGGAGTTCCTATGGCTACACCTTC.

This clonotype turned up a few times. The V gene is TRBV2, the J gene TRBJ1-1; 9 nucleotides agree with TRBD1. The CDR3 has 15 residues. Germline CDR1 is SNHLY and CDR2 is FYNNEI. V was clipped by 6 bases and J by 4 bases; unmatched bases: 9. DNA of the CDR3: TGTGCCAGCAGGGAACGACAGGGGGAGAGCACTGAAGCTTTCTTT. Encoded protein: CASRERQGESTEAFF.

The rearrangement uses TRBV7-6 and TRBJ2-1; weak D call: TRBD2 (6 bases). The CDR3 is 15 residues long. The V end was cut by 1 base, the J end by 8 bases, with 15 bases between. CDR1 is SGHVS, CDR2 FNYEAQ, per germline. The DNA for the CDR3 is TGTGCCAGCAGCTTAGAGGCGCAGCGGGCGGATGAGCAGTTCTTC. Translation gives CASSLEAQRADEQFF.

This clonotype was observed a few times. This rearrangement joins TRBV28 to TRBJ2-5; D unclear. Germline assignment: CDR1 MDHEN and CDR2 SYDVKM. This CDR3 is built from 15 residues. V shed 6 bases and J shed 2 bases, with 16 bases lying between them. This CDR3 is CASSPPLMLQETQYF. The CDR3 coding sequence is TGTGCCAGCAGCCCGCCGTTAATGCTTCAAGAGACCCAGTACTTC.